This is a list of T cell receptor beta chains from one sample in a study of blood T cell repertoires in COVID-19. TCRdb keeps only in-frame clones here, not all; method: immunoSEQ multiplex PCR. The table has 180,000 or so clones, about 86% seen once. Sample: peripheral blood. These receptors all stem from a human donor with acute or convalescent COVID-19. The donor label of this sample is uncertain. CDR3s include the opening cysteine and the closing phenylalanine or tryptophan. A D gene is named only where the DNA matches it firmly. Rows may omit the clone size; those that give it use once, few, many or a size class.

J,V,size,D,DNA,CDR3
TRBJ1-2,TRBV19,NA,TRBD1,TGTGCCAGTAGTTGGGACAGGGGCCCTAACTATGGCTACACCTTC,CASSWDRGPNYGYTF
TRBJ2-2,TRBV28,few,TRBD2,TGTGCCAGCAGTTCCGGGAGCGGGAGATGGGGCACCGGGGAGCTGTTTTTT,CASSSGSGRWGTGELFF
TRBJ1-3,TRBV19,NA,TRBD1,TGTGCCAGTAGTCCCGACAGGGTGACCGGAAACACCATATATTTT,CASSPDRVTGNTIYF
TRBJ2-6,TRBV5-1,NA,TRBD1,TGCGCCAGCAGCCGGACCGGGACAGGGGGCGCTGGGGCCAACGTCCTGACTTTC,CASSRTGTGGAGANVLTF
TRBJ2-7,TRBV5-4,NA,TRBD1,TGTGCCAGCAGTTGGGACAGTGAGTCCTACGAGCAGTACTTC,CASSWDSESYEQYF
TRBJ1-2,TRBV7-9,once,NA,TGTGCCAGCAGCTTAGTGGGGGGAAATGGCTACACCTTC,CASSLVGGNGYTF
TRBJ2-3,TRBV30,NA,TRBD2,TGTGCCTGGAGGCTAGCGGGAGGGCCAGATACGCAGTATTTT,CAWRLAGGPDTQYF
TRBJ2-1,TRBV4-1,few,NA,TGCGCCAGCAGCCAACCCACTTCTGCGACGGCCACTAAGAACAATGAGCAGTTCTTC,CASSQPTSATATKNNEQFF
TRBJ2-7,TRBV5-1,few,TRBD2,TGCGCCAGCAGCTTGGTAGGCGGGAGTCCCTACGAGCAGTACTTC,CASSLVGGSPYEQYF
TRBJ1-2,TRBV5-8,NA,NA,TGTGCCAGCAGCCCCCGGTTCGGCTATGGCTACACCTTC,CASSPRFGYGYTF
TRBJ1-4,TRBV3-1/TRBV3-2,few,TRBD1,TGTGCCAGCAGCCAAGATCGGACAGGGGGAAAACTGTTTTTT,CASSQDRTGGKLFF
TRBJ1-1,TRBV5-4,NA,TRBD1,TGTGCCAGCAGCTTGGGGACAGGCCCCACTGAAGCTTTCTTT,CASSLGTGPTEAFF
TRBJ2-2,TRBV3-1/TRBV3-2,once,TRBD1,TGTGCCAGCAGCCAGCCCGGGACAGGGAGGGGAACCGGGGAGCTGTTTTTT,CASSQPGTGRGTGELFF
TRBJ1-5,TRBV19,once,TRBD1,TGTGCCAGTGTTCGACAGGGCCAGAATCAGCCCCAGCATTTT,CASVRQGQNQPQHF
TRBJ1-2,TRBV28,NA,NA,TGTGCCAGCAGCCTCGGACAGCCTGCCTATGGCTACACCTTC,CASSLGQPAYGYTF
TRBJ1-4,TRBV30,NA,TRBD1,TGTGCCTGGAGTGTACAGAGGGGGCCTAATGAAAAACTGTTTTTT,CAWSVQRGPNEKLFF
TRBJ1-1,TRBV7-3,NA,NA,TGTGCCAGCAGTTTTCCGACAGTGAACACTGAAGCTTTCTTT,CASSFPTVNTEAFF
TRBJ2-3,TRBV4-2,NA,TRBD2,TGTGCCAGCAGCCAAAAAACTAGCGGGGGCACAGATACGCAGTATTTT,CASSQKTSGGTDTQYF
TRBJ2-7,TRBV5-1,few,NA,TGCGCCAGCAGCTTGTCCCGGGCCTACGAGCAGTACTTC,CASSLSRAYEQYF
TRBJ1-4,TRBV5-3,once,NA,TGTGCCAGAAGCGGAACAGAGAGCAATGAAAAACTGTTTTTT,CARSGTESNEKLFF
TRBJ2-6,TRBV7-9,once,TRBD1,TGTGCCAGCAGCTGGGACAGACCCTCTGGGGCCAACGTCCTGACTTTC,CASSWDRPSGANVLTF
TRBJ1-3,TRBV5-4,NA,NA,TGTGCCAGCAGCTTCTCACAGGGCTCTGGAAACACCATATATTTT,CASSFSQGSGNTIYF
TRBJ2-7,TRBV19,NA,TRBD2,TGTGCCAGTAGTGGAAAAGAGACTAGCGGGCTCTCCTACGAGCAGTACTTC,CASSGKETSGLSYEQYF
TRBJ1-6,TRBV2,NA,TRBD1,TGTGCCAGCAGTTCGGGACAGGCCTATAATTCACCCCTCCACTTT,CASSSGQAYNSPLHF
TRBJ1-1,TRBV18,NA,NA,TGTGCCAGCTCCGCGGATGGTAGGAACACTGAAGCTTTCTTT,CASSADGRNTEAFF
TRBJ2-3,TRBV19,NA,NA,TGTGCCAGCAACACAGGGTCTTTCACAGATACGCAGTATTTT,CASNTGSFTDTQYF
TRBJ1-1,TRBV6-5,NA,TRBD1,TGTGCCAGCACGGGACAGGGGGTAAACACTGAAGCTTTCTTT,CASTGQGVNTEAFF
TRBJ1-1,TRBV19,NA,NA,TGTGCCAGTAGTATCAACGGGAAAGCTTTCTTT,CASSINGKAFF
TRBJ2-1,TRBV9,NA,NA,TGTGCCAGCAGCGCCGGGACATTCTCCTACAATGAGCAGTTCTTC,CASSAGTFSYNEQFF
TRBJ1-2,TRBV27,NA,NA,TGTGCCAGCAGTTTGGCAGGGTATGGCTACACCTTC,CASSLAGYGYTF
TRBJ1-1,TRBV28,NA,TRBD1,TGTGCCAGTTCGGCAGGGGGCGCGATTCGGACTGAAGCTTTCTTT,CASSAGGAIRTEAFF
TRBJ2-2,TRBV4-2,NA,TRBD2,TGTGCCAGCAGCCACCAGGGTGGGGGCGAACTAGCGGGGGCTACCACCGGGGAGCTGTTTTTT,CASSHQGGGELAGATTGELFF
TRBJ2-5,TRBV5-1,medium-sized,TRBD2,TGCGCCAGCAGCTCTAGCGGGCCCCAAGAGACCCAGTACTTC,CASSSSGPQETQYF
TRBJ2-7,TRBV6-1,once,TRBD2,TGTGCCAGCAGTGACCGGGAGGGCTACGAGCAGTACTTC,CASSDREGYEQYF
TRBJ1-4,TRBV27,few,NA,TGTGCCAGCAGTTCTCCGAGTACTAATGAAAAACTGTTTTTT,CASSSPSTNEKLFF
TRBJ2-2,TRBV11-3,NA,TRBD2,TGTGCCAGCAGCCCGCTCGGACTAGCGGGGACCGGGGAGCTGTTTTTT,CASSPLGLAGTGELFF
TRBJ2-1,TRBV30,NA,TRBD1,TGTGCCTGGAGTTTTGGGGGCAGGGGGCGTAATGAGCAGTTCTTC,CAWSFGGRGRNEQFF
TRBJ1-6,TRBV30,once,NA,TGTGCCTGGAGTGACACCGGGAGCTATAATTCACCCCTCCACTTT,CAWSDTGSYNSPLHF
TRBJ2-7,TRBV15,few,TRBD1,TGTGCCACCAGCAGGACTCGAACAGGGGCTGACGAGCAGTACTTC,CATSRTRTGADEQYF
TRBJ1-1,TRBV19,NA,TRBD1,TGTGCCAGTAGTACGGACAGGGGGAACACTGAAGCTTTCTTT,CASSTDRGNTEAFF
TRBJ1-1,TRBV6-2/TRBV6-3,once,NA,TGTGCCAGCAGTTATCAGGGAAACACTGAAGCTTTCTTT,CASSYQGNTEAFF
TRBJ1-5,TRBV27,NA,NA,TGTGCCAGCAGTACCTCCGACAGGAGGAGTCAGCCCCAGCATTTT,CASSTSDRRSQPQHF
TRBJ2-3,TRBV12-1,NA,NA,TGTGCCAGCAGCTTTCCCCTAGCGGGTGGCATCCCCCCTCGCACAGATACGCAGTATTTT,CASSFPLAGGIPPRTDTQYF
TRBJ1-5,TRBV15,NA,NA,TGTGCCACCAGCAGAGAATCCGCAGGGGTAAGCAATCAGCCCCAGCATTTT,CATSRESAGVSNQPQHF
TRBJ2-1,TRBV5-1,NA,TRBD1,TGCGCCAGCAGCTGGTCAACAGGGGACAATGAGCAGTTCTTC,CASSWSTGDNEQFF
TRBJ2-1,TRBV5-6,few,NA,TGTGCCAGCAGCGCACCACAGGGCCAGCAGTTCTTC,CASSAPQGQQFF
TRBJ2-3,TRBV19,NA,TRBD2,TGTGCCAGTAGTATAGGGGGAGCGGGAGGTGGCACAGATACGCAGTATTTT,CASSIGGAGGGTDTQYF